The 29 T cell receptor beta chains below come from one sample, sequenced in a study of OX40 agonist ivuxolimab in advanced cancers. Here immunoSEQ multiplex PCR was the method, and the copy in TCRdb shows in-frame clones only, minus some. The sample lists about 53,000 clones; less than 90% were seen once. The sample was CD4+ or CD8+ T cells sorted from blood, taken in a trial of the OX40 agonist ivuxolimab. These receptors originate from an adult with an advanced solid tumor such as melanoma, head and neck, liver or kidney cancer.

V and J are TRBV29-1 and TRBJ2-2; D is undetermined. The CDR3 runs to 14 residues. The germline gives CDR1 SQVTM, CDR2 ANQGSEA. V was shortened by 4 bases and J by 1 base, with 10 bases between the two germline ends. CDR3 loop: CSVVVGLNTGELFF. The CDR3 coding sequence is TGCAGCGTTGTGGTGGGGTTGAACACCGGGGAGCTGTTTTTT.

The J gene is TRBJ2-5, the V gene TRBV5-6; 7 bases are a match to TRBD1. J gave up 5 bases and V 0 bases, and 4 bases lay outside the gene matches. The CDR3 has 14 amino acids. Germline CDR1 reads SGHDT; CDR2 reads YYEEEE. The CDR3 coding sequence is TGTGCCAGCAGCTTGGTACAGGGGCGGGAGACCCAGTACTTC. Translating gives CASSLVQGRETQYF.

About this clone itself: Other DNA sequences in this sample translate to the same CDR3. The chain links TRBV18 to TRBJ2-5; D not certain. Germline V gene data show CDR1 as KGHSH and CDR2 as LQKENI. V was clipped by 3 bases and J by 2 bases, with 4 bases between them. The CDR3 sequence is 12 residues long. DNA for the CDR3: TGTGCCAGCTCACCGGGGCAAGAGACCCAGTACTTC. As protein: CASSPGQETQYF. The full variable domain, rest sourced from reference TRBV18 and TRBJ2-5, is NAGVMQNPRHLVRRRGQEARLRCSPMKGHSHVYWYRQLPEEGLKFMVYLQKENIIDESGMPKERFSAEFPKEGPSILRIQQVVRGDSAAYFCASSPGQETQYFGPGTRLLVL.

V gene TRBV28 combines with J gene TRBJ1-3; D may be TRBD1 (5 bases). V was pared by 4 bases and J by 4 bases, with 20 bases between. There are 17 residues in the CDR3. CDR1 and CDR2 (germline): MDHEN, SYDVKM. For the CDR3, the DNA is TGTGCCAGCAGTTCCGACCCACGACGGGGGTGGGGAAACACCATATATTTT. Translation gives CASSSDPRRGWGNTIYF.

The chain has TRBV9 and TRBJ1-2, with 10 bases fitting TRBD1. The CDR3 totals 17 residues. The germline V gene encodes CDR1 SGDLS and CDR2 YYNGEE. V was pared by 0 bases and J by 0 bases, with 5 bases of the junction left unmatched. CDR3 nucleotide sequence: TGTGCCAGCAGCGTAGCGTCGACAGGGGGCCCTAACTATGGCTACACCTTC. Its protein product is CASSVASTGGPNYGYTF.

This clone was detected many times. This chain joins TRBV30 and TRBJ2-7, with a weak D call TRBD2 (5 bases). The germline V gene has CDR1 GTSNPN and CDR2 SVGIG (reference sequence). V was pared by 2 bases and J by 3 bases, with 8 bases between. The CDR3 spans 12 residues. Written as DNA, the CDR3 is TGTGCCTGGAGTCTAGGACTCTACGAGCAGTACTTC. Translated: CAWSLGLYEQYF.

V usage is TRBV6-1 and J usage is TRBJ1-2, with D possibly matching TRBD1 (6 bases). The CDR3 contains 13 residues. V lost 6 bases and J 8 bases, leaving 16 bases between the germline ends. Germline V gene data show CDR1 as MNHNS and CDR2 as SASEGT. The CDR3 DNA reads TGTGCCAGCAGGGAACAGGGTATGGAGGGCTACACCTTC. It is translated as CASREQGMEGYTF.

This chain connects TRBV19 to TRBJ2-5; D call uncertain. CDR3 length: 12 amino acids. Germline V gives CDR1 LNHDA, CDR2 SQIVND (reference sequence). V lost 8 bases and J 5 bases, leaving 12 bases between the germline ends. The CDR3 DNA sequence: TGTGCCAGTTCCCCCCGGCAGGAGACCCAGTACTTC. Its translation is CASSPRQETQYF.

The chain employs TRBV19 and TRBJ2-2; D is perhaps TRBD1 (5 bases). The CDR3 runs 14 residues. CDR1 is LNHDA and CDR2 is SQIVND in the germline V gene (reference sequence). The ends were cut back, 5 bases at V and 2 bases at J, with 9 bases in the middle. DNA for the CDR3: TGTGCCAGTAGTTCGGACACCAACACCGGGGAGCTGTTTTTT. The encoded protein is CASSSDTNTGELFF.

V usage is TRBV10-3 and J usage is TRBJ2-1, with D uncertain. In germline, CDR1 is ENHRY, CDR2 SYGVKD. V was shortened by 10 bases and J by 6 bases, with 19 bases between the two germline ends. The CDR3 is made up of 14 amino acids. The CDR3: CATALAQSGNEQFF. As DNA, the CDR3 is TGTGCCACCGCCCTGGCTCAGAGTGGCAATGAGCAGTTCTTC.

V and J are TRBV28 and TRBJ2-3; D remains unclear. The germline V and J ends were trimmed by 1 base and 0 bases, with 2 bases remaining between them. Germline V lookup: CDR1 MDHEN, CDR2 SYDVKM. The CDR3 runs to 13 residues. In nucleotides, the CDR3 is TGTGCCAGCAGTTTATCCAGCACAGATACGCAGTATTTT. Encoded protein: CASSLSSTDTQYF.

The rearrangement joins TRBV11-3 to TRBJ2-5; 7 bases line up with TRBD1. V shed 5 bases, J shed 2 bases, and the junction held 5 bases outside the gene matches. Germline V gene lookup returns CDR1 SGHNT and CDR2 YENEEA. The CDR3 length is 14 residues. This CDR3 is CASSRGQRQETQYF. CDR3 DNA sequence: TGTGCCAGCAGCCGGGGACAGCGACAAGAGACCCAGTACTTC. Complete variable domain (other parts from reference TRBV11-3 and TRBJ2-5): EAGVVQSPRYKIIEKKQPVAFWCNPISGHNTLYWYLQNLGQGPELLIRYENEEAVDDSQLPKDRFSAERLKGVDSTLKIQPAELGDSAVYLCASSRGQRQETQYFGPGTRLLVL.

This chain links TRBV5-6 with TRBJ2-3, with TRBD2 identical over 7 bases. There are 14 residues in the CDR3. J was trimmed by 4 bases and V by 0 bases; bases with no gene match: 2. Per germline, CDR1 SGHDT and CDR2 YYEEEE. CDR3 protein: CASSLGLAADTQYF. The DNA of the CDR3 is TGTGCCAGCAGCTTGGGGCTAGCGGCAGATACGCAGTATTTT.

The count of this clone is one. This chain uses TRBV5-1 with TRBJ2-1, with D maybe TRBD1 (5 bases). Germline CDR1 reads SGHRS; CDR2 reads YFSETQ. Deletions cut 4 bases from V and 3 bases from J, with 8 bases between. The CDR3 runs 13 residues. CDR3 amino acids: CASSADIYNEQFF. CDR3 DNA: TGCGCCAGCAGCGCGGACATCTACAATGAGCAGTTCTTC.

The V gene is TRBV6-1, the J gene TRBJ2-3, with D perhaps TRBD2 (6 bases). This CDR3 has 14 residues. From germline, CDR1 is MNHNS and CDR2 SASEGT. With 6 bases removed from V and 1 base from J, the gap between germline ends came to 11 bases. CDR3 sequence (DNA): TGTGCCAGCAGGCGACGCGGGGGCACAGATACGCAGTATTTT. It translates to CASRRRGGTDTQYF.

The chain combines TRBV27 with TRBJ2-1, with 14 nucleotides matching TRBD2. There are 15 residues in the CDR3. Germline CDR1 and CDR2: MNHEY and SMNVEV (reference sequence). The ends lost 4 bases at V and 9 bases at J; junction bases unmatched: 5. The chain's CDR3 is CASSSGLAGVSEQFF. The CDR3, as DNA: TGTGCCAGCAGTTCGGGACTAGCGGGAGTTAGTGAGCAGTTCTTC.

Comments on this clone: At the DNA level, this CDR3 is encoded by other sequences in the same sample as well. The CDR3 loop reads CASSSPGETQYF. Written as DNA, the CDR3 is TGTGCCAGCAGCTCGCCTGGAGAGACCCAGTACTTC. The V call is TRBV5-4, the J call TRBJ2-5; D ambiguous. There are 12 residues in the CDR3. The V gene lost 3 bases and the J gene lost 4 bases, with 7 bases spanning the gap. CDR1 is SGHNT and CDR2 is YYREEE in the germline V gene (reference sequence).

The gene calls are TRBV28 and TRBJ2-5; no reliable D call. V was cut by 5 bases and J by 2 bases, with 6 bases left in between. CDR1 MDHEN and CDR2 SYDVKM come from the germline V gene. The CDR3 consists of 12 residues. DNA for the CDR3: TGTGCCAGCAGTCCGTCACAAGAGACCCAGTACTTC. Its protein is CASSPSQETQYF.

This clone was picked up many times. V is TRBV19 and J is TRBJ1-1; D is unclear. This CDR3 is built from 15 residues. In germline, CDR1 is LNHDA, CDR2 SQIVND (reference sequence). V was trimmed by 6 bases and J by 7 bases, leaving 21 bases between them. In DNA form, the CDR3 reads TGTGCCAGTAGCACATCCGTATCCATCCGAGGTGAAGCTTTCTTT. It codes for CASSTSVSIRGEAFF.

The gene calls are TRBV5-1 and TRBJ1-2; the D is unclear. The CDR3 totals 13 residues. Trimming shortened V by 0 bases and J by 6 bases, and 9 bases separated the two germline ends. Germline loops: CDR1 SGHRS, CDR2 YFSETQ. This chain's CDR3 is CASSLEDTNGYTF. The DNA of the CDR3 is TGCGCCAGCAGCTTGGAAGACACGAATGGCTACACCTTC.

The genes are TRBV5-1 and TRBJ2-2, with D possibly being TRBD1 (6 bases). Germline V gene data show CDR1 as SGHRS and CDR2 as YFSETQ. The CDR3 is 17 residues long. Trimming pared 4 bases from V and 0 bases from J, leaving 16 bases between. CDR3 in DNA: TGCGCCAGCAGCACAGGGTCCACTTCCGCGAACACCGGGGAGCTGTTTTTT. Amino acid sequence: CASSTGSTSANTGELFF.

V and J are TRBV6-6 and TRBJ2-7; a possible D gene is TRBD1 (6 bases). V was clipped by 6 bases and J by 2 bases, with 14 bases between them. CDR1 is MNHNY and CDR2 is SVGAGI in the germline V gene (reference sequence). CDR3 length equals 14 residues. The CDR3 nucleotides read TGTGCCAGCAGCCCAGGGGTGGGGGCCTACGAGCAGTACTTC. Protein sequence: CASSPGVGAYEQYF.

This clone came up a few times. The V gene is TRBV14, the J gene TRBJ1-4, with D uncertain. The CDR3 is 15 residues long. Germline values: CDR1 SGHDN, CDR2 FVKESK. Trimming took 1 base from V and 3 from J, leaving 9 bases between them. The CDR3 nucleotides read TGTGCCAGCAGCCAAGCCGGGTCCCCTAATGAAAAACTGTTTTTT. This codes for CASSQAGSPNEKLFF.

The V and J genes are TRBV5-1 and TRBJ2-5; 13 bases agree with TRBD2. The germline V gene has CDR1 SGHRS and CDR2 YFSETQ. The CDR3 covers 17 residues. Trimming at V came to 0 bases and at J to 5 bases, leaving 7 bases not matched to a gene. The chain's CDR3 is CASSLGLAGGMAETQYF. CDR3 nucleotides: TGCGCCAGCAGCTTGGGACTAGCGGGAGGAATGGCGGAGACCCAGTACTTC.

The rearrangement joins TRBV7-2 to TRBJ1-5; D may be TRBD1 (5 bases). Trimming left V 5 bases short and J 6 bases short, with 11 bases between. Looked up from germline, CDR1 is SGHTA and CDR2 is FQGNSA. CDR3 length: 13 residues. The CDR3 DNA sequence: TGTGCCAGCAGCCCCGGGGGGGTTCAGCCCCAGCATTTT. Its protein is CASSPGGVQPQHF.

V is TRBV28 and J is TRBJ2-1, with 9 bases matching TRBD2. The CDR3 is 16 residues long. V lost 8 bases and J lost 8; bases outside the gene matches: 16. Germline values: CDR1 MDHEN, CDR2 SYDVKM. The CDR3 sequence: CASATTAGGLAHEQFF. The CDR3 DNA reads as TGTGCCAGCGCCACAACGGCGGGAGGGTTAGCCCATGAGCAGTTCTTC.

The chain joins TRBV7-9 to TRBJ2-5, with TRBD1 identical over 8 bases. This CDR3 contains 13 residues. With V trimmed by 6 bases and J by 5 bases, 5 bases remained unmatched. CDR1 is SEHNR and CDR2 is FQNEAQ in the germline V gene (reference sequence). CDR3 sequence: CASRTGDSETQYF. The CDR3 DNA sequence: TGTGCCAGCAGGACAGGGGATTCGGAGACCCAGTACTTC.

V and J are TRBV19 and TRBJ2-2; D ambiguous. Germline V gene sequence: CDR1 LNHDA, CDR2 SQIVND (reference sequence). V lost 5 bases, J lost 1 base, and 5 bases lay in between. This CDR3 contains 13 residues. DNA of the CDR3: TGTGCCAGTAGTGACATGAACACCGGGGAGCTGTTTTTT. Its translation is CASSDMNTGELFF.

This clone was observed a single time. V is TRBV7-9 and J is TRBJ2-7; possibly TRBD2 for D (7 bases). The germline gives CDR1 SEHNR, CDR2 FQNEAQ (reference sequence). Trimming stripped 5 bases from V and 0 bases from J, with 17 bases between. The CDR3 has 16 residues. In nucleotides, the CDR3 is TGTGCCAGCAGCAACCCGATAGGGGGGGTCTCCTACGAGCAGTACTTC. Translation gives CASSNPIGGVSYEQYF.